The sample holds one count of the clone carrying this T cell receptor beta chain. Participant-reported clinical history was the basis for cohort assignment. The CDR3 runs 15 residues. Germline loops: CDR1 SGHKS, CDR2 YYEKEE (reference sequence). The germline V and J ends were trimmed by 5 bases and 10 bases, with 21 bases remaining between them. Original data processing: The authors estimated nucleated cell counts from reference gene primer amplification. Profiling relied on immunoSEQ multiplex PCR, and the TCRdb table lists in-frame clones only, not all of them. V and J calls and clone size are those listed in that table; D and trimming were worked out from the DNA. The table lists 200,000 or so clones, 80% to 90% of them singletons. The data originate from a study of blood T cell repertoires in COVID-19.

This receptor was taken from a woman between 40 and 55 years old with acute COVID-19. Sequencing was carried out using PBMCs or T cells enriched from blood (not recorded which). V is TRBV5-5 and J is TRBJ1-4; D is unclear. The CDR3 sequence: CASRNRADWGAKLFF. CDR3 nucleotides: TGTGCCAGCAGGAACAGAGCGGACTGGGGTGCAAAACTGTTTTTT.